This T cell receptor beta chain was documented in a study of blood T cell repertoires in COVID-19. The ends were cut back, 0 bases at V and 1 base at J, with 13 bases in the middle. In germline, CDR1 is SGHNT, CDR2 YYREEE (reference sequence). The CDR3 contains 16 residues. The assay was immunoSEQ multiplex PCR, and TCRdb's table has in-frame clones only and misses some. The sample records about 210,000 clones, 84% being singletons. This clone was seen a single time. The chain carries TRBV5-4 and TRBJ1-1; maybe TRBD1 (5 bases). The sample consisted of peripheral blood. The source of this sequence is a woman at least 80 years old with COVID-19, enrolled during active disease. Here the CDR3 reads CASSLAPLGGNTEAFF. Here the CDR3 DNA reads TGTGCCAGCAGCTTGGCCCCGCTGGGGGGGAACACTGAAGCTTTCTTT.